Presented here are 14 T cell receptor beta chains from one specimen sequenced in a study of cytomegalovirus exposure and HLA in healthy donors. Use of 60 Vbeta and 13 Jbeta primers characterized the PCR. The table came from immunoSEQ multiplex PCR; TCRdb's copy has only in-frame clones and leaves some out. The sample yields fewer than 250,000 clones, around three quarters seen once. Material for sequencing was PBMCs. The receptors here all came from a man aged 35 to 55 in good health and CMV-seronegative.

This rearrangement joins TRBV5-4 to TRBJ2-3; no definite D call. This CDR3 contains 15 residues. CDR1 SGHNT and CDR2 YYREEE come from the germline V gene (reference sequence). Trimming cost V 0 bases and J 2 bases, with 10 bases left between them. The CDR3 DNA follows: TGTGCCAGCAGCTTGGGAGGAGATATCACAGATACGCAGTATTTT. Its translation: CASSLGGDITDTQYF.

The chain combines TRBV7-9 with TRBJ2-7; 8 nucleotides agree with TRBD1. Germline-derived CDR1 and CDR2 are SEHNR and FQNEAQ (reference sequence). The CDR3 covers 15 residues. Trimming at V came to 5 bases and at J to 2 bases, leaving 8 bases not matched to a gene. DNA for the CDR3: TGTGCCAGCAGCAGGGGACAGGCCCGACCCTACGAGCAGTACTTC. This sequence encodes CASSRGQARPYEQYF. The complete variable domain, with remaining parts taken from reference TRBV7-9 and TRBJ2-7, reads DTGVSQNPRHKITKRGQNVTFRCDPISEHNRLYWYRQTLGQGPEFLTYFQNEAQLEKSRLLSDRFSAERPKGSFSTLEIQRTEQGDSAMYLCASSRGQARPYEQYFGPGTRLTVT.

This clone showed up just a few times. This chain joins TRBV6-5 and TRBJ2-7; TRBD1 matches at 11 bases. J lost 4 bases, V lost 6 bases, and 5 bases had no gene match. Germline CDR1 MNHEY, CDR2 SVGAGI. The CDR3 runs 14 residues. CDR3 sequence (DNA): TGTGCCAGCAGCCGGACAGGGGGCATTTACGAGCAGTACTTC. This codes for CASSRTGGIYEQYF.

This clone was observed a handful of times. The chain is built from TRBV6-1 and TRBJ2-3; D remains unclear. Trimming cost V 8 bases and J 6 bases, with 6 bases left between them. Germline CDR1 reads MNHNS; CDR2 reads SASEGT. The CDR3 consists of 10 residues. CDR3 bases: TGTGCCAGCGGCTCGGATACGCAGTATTTT. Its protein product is CASGSDTQYF.

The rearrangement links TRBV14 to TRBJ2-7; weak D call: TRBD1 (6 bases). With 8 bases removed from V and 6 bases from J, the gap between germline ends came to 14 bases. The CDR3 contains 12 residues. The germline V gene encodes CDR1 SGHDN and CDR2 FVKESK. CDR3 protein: CASGYAGVEQYF. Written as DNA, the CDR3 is TGTGCCAGCGGCTACGCAGGGGTCGAGCAGTACTTC.

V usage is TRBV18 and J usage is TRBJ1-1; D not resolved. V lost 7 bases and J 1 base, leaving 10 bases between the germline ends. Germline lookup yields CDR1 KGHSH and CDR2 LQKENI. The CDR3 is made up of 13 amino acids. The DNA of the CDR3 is TGTGCCAGCTTATCCCAGGAGAACACTGAAGCTTTCTTT. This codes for CASLSQENTEAFF.

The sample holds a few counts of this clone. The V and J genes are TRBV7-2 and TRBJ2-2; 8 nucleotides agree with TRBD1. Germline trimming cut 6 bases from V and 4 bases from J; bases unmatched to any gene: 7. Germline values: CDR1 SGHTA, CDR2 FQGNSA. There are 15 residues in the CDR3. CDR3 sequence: CASRPAGGGTGELFF. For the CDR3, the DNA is TGTGCCAGCAGGCCGGCAGGGGGCGGCACCGGGGAGCTGTTTTTT. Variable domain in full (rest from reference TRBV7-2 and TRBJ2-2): GAGVSQSPSNKVTEKGKDVELRCDPISGHTALYWYRQSLGQGLEFLIYFQGNSAPDKSGLPSDRFSAERTGGSVSTLTIQRTQQEDSAVYLCASRPAGGGTGELFFGEGSRLTVL.

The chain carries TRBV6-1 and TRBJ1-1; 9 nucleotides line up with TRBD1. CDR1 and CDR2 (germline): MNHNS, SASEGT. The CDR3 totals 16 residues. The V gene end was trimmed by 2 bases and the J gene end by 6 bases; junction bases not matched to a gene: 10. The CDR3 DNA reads TGTGCCAGCAGTGAATACAGGGGGCAATATGCCCCTGAAGCTTTCTTT. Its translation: CASSEYRGQYAPEAFF.

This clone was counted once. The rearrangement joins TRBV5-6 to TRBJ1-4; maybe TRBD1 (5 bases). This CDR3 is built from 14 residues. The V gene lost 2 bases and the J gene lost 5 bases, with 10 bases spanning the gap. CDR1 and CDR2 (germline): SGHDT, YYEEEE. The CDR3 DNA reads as TGTGCCAGCAGCTTCGGACAACCAAATGAAAAACTGTTTTTT. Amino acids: CASSFGQPNEKLFF.

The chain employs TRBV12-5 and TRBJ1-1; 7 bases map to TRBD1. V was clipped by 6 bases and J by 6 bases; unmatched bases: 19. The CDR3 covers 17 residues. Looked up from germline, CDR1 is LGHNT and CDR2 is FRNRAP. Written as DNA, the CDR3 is TGTGCTAGTGGAACATTTGGGGGCCCAGGGGGTGTCCCTGAAGCTTTCTTT. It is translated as CASGTFGGPGGVPEAFF.

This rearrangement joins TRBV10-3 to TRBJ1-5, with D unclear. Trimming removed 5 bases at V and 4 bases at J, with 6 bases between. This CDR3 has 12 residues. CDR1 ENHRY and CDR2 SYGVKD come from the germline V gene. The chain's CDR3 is CAISSGNQPQHF. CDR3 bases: TGTGCCATCAGTTCAGGAAATCAGCCCCAGCATTTT.

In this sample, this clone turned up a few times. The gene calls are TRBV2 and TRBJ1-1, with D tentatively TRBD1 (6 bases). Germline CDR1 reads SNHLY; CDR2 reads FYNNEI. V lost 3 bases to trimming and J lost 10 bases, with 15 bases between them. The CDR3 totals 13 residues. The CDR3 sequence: CASSESGARGAFF. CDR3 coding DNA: TGTGCCAGCAGTGAGTCAGGGGCCCGGGGAGCTTTCTTT.

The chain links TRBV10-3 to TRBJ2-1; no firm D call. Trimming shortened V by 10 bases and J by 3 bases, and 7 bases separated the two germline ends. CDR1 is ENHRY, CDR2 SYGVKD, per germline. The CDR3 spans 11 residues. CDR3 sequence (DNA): TGTGCCACCCTCCTCTACAATGAGCAGTTCTTC. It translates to CATLLYNEQFF.

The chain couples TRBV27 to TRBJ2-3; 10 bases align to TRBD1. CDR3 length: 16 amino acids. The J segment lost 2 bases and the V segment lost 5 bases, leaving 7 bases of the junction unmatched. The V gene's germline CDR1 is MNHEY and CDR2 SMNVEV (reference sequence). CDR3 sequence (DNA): TGTGCCAGCAGTCGCGGGGGACAGGGGTTCACAGATACGCAGTATTTT. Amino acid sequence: CASSRGGQGFTDTQYF.